This TCR beta chain comes out of a study of blood T cell repertoires in COVID-19. The overall study: The cDNA or gDNA used as material had been derived from T cells, B-cell-depleted T cells, or PBMCs.

Cohorts were assigned according to the clinical history that participants reported. Among Cohort 3 donors, those recovered had two negative PCRs, clearance, or symptom resolution. This table comes from immunoSEQ multiplex PCR, and its TCRdb copy is limited to in-frame clones, with some not included. The table has 200,000 to 250,000 clones, roughly 79% seen once. J gave up 10 bases and V 4 bases, and 9 bases lay outside the gene matches. Germline V CDR1 and CDR2: SEHNR, FQNEAQ (reference sequence). This CDR3 has 16 amino acids. The genes are TRBV7-9 and TRBJ2-1; 14 positions agree with TRBD2. The TCR sequence derives from a man aged 35 to 55 who had recovered from COVID-19. The sequenced sample consisted of PBMCs or T cells enriched from blood (not recorded which). The CDR3 region has the DNA TGTGCCAGCAGCTCAGAACCGGGACTAGCGGGAGAAGAGCAGTTCTTC. It specifies CASSSEPGLAGEEQFF. Full variable domain (outside the CDR3, taken from reference TRBV7-9 and TRBJ2-1): DTGVSQNPRHKITKRGQNVTFRCDPISEHNRLYWYRQTLGQGPEFLTYFQNEAQLEKSRLLSDRFSAERPKGSFSTLEIQRTEQGDSAMYLCASSSEPGLAGEEQFFGPGTRLTVL.